This T cell receptor (beta chain) was identified during a study of T cell changes during pregnancy in multiple sclerosis. The table came from immunoSEQ multiplex PCR; TCRdb's copy has only in-frame clones and leaves some out. The repertoire consists of nearly 40,000 clones, with just over 90% occurring once and the leading ten covering 0.7% to 1%. V trimming: 11 bases; J trimming: 7 bases; junction bases outside the gene matches: 8. This CDR3 has 14 amino acids. The germline V gene has CDR1 MNHNS and CDR2 SASEGT. Sequenced here: CD4+ T cells from peripheral blood mononuclear cells, sampled in the third trimester of pregnancy. The source is a female donor with multiple sclerosis, enrolled in a pregnancy study. The rearrangement uses TRBV6-1 and TRBJ2-1, with 13 bases matching TRBD2. CDR3: CAYRTSGSKNEQFF. DNA for the CDR3: TGTGCCTACCGGACTAGCGGGAGTAAAAATGAGCAGTTCTTC.